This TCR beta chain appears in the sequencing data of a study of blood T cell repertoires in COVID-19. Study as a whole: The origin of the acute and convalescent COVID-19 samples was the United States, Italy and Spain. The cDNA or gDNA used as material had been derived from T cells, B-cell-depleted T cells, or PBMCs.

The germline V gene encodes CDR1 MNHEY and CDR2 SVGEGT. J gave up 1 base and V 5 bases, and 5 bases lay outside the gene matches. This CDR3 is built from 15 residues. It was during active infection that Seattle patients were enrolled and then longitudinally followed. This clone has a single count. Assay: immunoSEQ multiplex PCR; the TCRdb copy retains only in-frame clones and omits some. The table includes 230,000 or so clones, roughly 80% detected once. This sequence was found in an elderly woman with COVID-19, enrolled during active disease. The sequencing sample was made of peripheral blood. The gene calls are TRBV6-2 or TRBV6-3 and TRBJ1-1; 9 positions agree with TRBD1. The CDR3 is CASSGGTGSNTEAFF. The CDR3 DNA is TGTGCCAGCAGTGGGGGGACAGGGTCGAACACTGAAGCTTTCTTT.